The clone carrying this T cell receptor beta chain was counted a few times. The CDR3 is 15 residues long. Unmatched junction bases numbered 5, after V lost 6 bases and J lost 6 bases. Germline CDR1 SEHNR, CDR2 FQNEAQ (reference sequence). The sample comes from a study of blood T cell repertoires in COVID-19. Study overall: Whether acute or convalescent, the COVID-19 samples came from the United States, Italy and Spain.

In the original workflow: Quantification of nucleated cells was approximated via reference gene primer amplification. Repertoires were generated with immunoSEQ multiplex PCR, while TCRdb's copy carries only in-frame clones and drops some. From that table come the V and J calls and clone size; the DNA was used to work out D and trimming. Of about 120,000 clones listed, roughly 80% are singletons. The sample comprised peripheral blood. V gene TRBV7-9 combines with J gene TRBJ2-2; 12 nucleotides line up with TRBD1. The clonotype originates from a human donor in a cohort sampled during active COVID-19. The CDR3: CASRLGQGAAGELFF. The CDR3, as DNA: TGTGCCAGCAGACTGGGACAGGGGGCTGCCGGGGAGCTGTTTTTT. The full variable domain, in which reference TRBV7-9 and TRBJ2-2 provide the parts outside the CDR3, is DTGVSQNPRHKITKRGQNVTFRCDPISEHNRLYWYRQTLGQGPEFLTYFQNEAQLEKSRLLSDRFSAERPKGSFSTLEIQRTEQGDSAMYLCASRLGQGAAGELFFGEGSRLTVL.